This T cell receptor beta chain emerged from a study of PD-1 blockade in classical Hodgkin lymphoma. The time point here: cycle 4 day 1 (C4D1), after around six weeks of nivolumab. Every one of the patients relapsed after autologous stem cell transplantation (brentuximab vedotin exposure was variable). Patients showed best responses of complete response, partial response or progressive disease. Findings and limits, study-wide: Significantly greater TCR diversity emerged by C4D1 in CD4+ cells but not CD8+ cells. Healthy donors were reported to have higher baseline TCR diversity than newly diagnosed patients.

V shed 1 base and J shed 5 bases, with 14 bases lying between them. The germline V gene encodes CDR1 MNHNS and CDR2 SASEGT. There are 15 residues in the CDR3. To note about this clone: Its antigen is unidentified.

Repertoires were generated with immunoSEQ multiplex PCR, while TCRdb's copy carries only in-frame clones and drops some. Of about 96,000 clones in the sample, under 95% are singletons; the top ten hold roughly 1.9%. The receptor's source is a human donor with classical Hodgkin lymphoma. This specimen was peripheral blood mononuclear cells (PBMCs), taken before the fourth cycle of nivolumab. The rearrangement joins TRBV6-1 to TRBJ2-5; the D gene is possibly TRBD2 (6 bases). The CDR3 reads CASSEGRLGSETQYF. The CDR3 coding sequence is TGTGCCAGCAGTGAAGGGAGACTAGGCAGCGAGACCCAGTACTTC.